These 25 T cell receptor beta chains came from one sample sequenced in a study of CD8+CD57+ T cells in acquired aplastic anemia. The template for TCR beta VDJ and CDR3 sequence profiling was genomic DNA. TCRdb used MiXCR to reprocess the reads, holding one entry per CDR3 protein. The repertoire includes about 180,000 distinct CDR3 sequences, around 45% of them detected once, and under 3.5% sits in the top ten. The sequenced material came from sorted CD4+, CD8+, or CD8+CD57+ T cells (not recorded which) from PBMCs. The receptor set was obtained from a human donor in good health.

The table lists this clonotype with a count of one. The chain links TRBV13 to TRBJ1-2; TRBD1 might be the D (5 bases). Trimming removed 6 bases at V and 4 bases at J, with 15 bases between. The CDR3 spans 14 residues. The V gene's germline CDR1 is PRHDT and CDR2 FYEKMQ (reference sequence). CDR3 amino acids: CASSLRGGFYGYTF. The CDR3 DNA reads TGTGCCAGCAGTTTACGGGGGGGTTTCTATGGCTACACCTTC.

The V gene is TRBV20-1, the J gene TRBJ2-3; the match to TRBD2 covers 8 bases. Trimming removed 6 bases from V and 10 bases from J; junction bases left unmatched: 6. From germline, CDR1 is DFQATT and CDR2 SNEGSKA (reference sequence). This CDR3 contains 11 residues. The CDR3 region is CSAPTSGPQYF. The CDR3 nucleotides read TGCAGTGCACCTACTAGCGGCCCGCAGTATTTT.

With regard to this clonotype: This likely comes from a read error, as the CDR3 has no conserved phenylalanine or tryptophan at its end. The rearrangement uses TRBV24-1 and TRBJ1-2, with D perhaps matching TRBD1 (5 bases). In germline, CDR1 is KGHDR, CDR2 SFDVKD. The CDR3 runs to 15 residues. CDR3 residues: CASSDLRGGDYGYTL. The CDR3 region has the DNA TGTGCCAGCAGTGATTTGAGGGGAGGTGACTATGGCTACACCCTC.

V is TRBV9 and J is TRBJ2-3; TRBD2 agrees at 10 bases. The germline gives CDR1 SGDLS, CDR2 YYNGEE. This CDR3 region has 17 residues. V trimming: 4 bases; J trimming: 3 bases; junction bases outside the gene matches: 11. DNA of the CDR3: TGTGCCAGCAGCCAACCCCGGGCTAGCGGGAGTACAGATACGCAGTATTTT. It translates to CASSQPRASGSTDTQYF.

This clonotype has only a few counts. The junction and the germline gene differ at one end; a read error may be behind it. The V call is TRBV7-7, the J call TRBJ2-1; 9 bases are shared with TRBD1. The CDR3 length is 13 residues. Germline V lookup: CDR1 SSHAT, CDR2 FNYEAQ (reference sequence). CDR3 in amino acids: CASSWDRDNEQFF. The CDR3 DNA reads as TGTGCTAGCAGCTGGGACAGGGACAATGAGCAGTTCTTC.

CDR3 residues: CASSFIAGSGGEQFF. The CDR3 region has the DNA TGTGCCAGCAGCTTTATAGCGGGATCGGGAGGTGAGCAGTTCTTC. This chain joins TRBV9 and TRBJ2-1; 8 nucleotides match TRBD2. The germline gives CDR1 SGDLS, CDR2 YYNGEE. This CDR3 is 15 amino acids long. V gave up 4 bases and J gave up 9 bases; unmatched junction bases: 12.

As for this clonotype: This may be a read error: a much more frequent sequence differs by one nucleotide. V and J are TRBV6-1 and TRBJ2-7; D is unresolved. CDR1 MNHNS and CDR2 SASEGT come from the germline V gene. There are 13 residues in the CDR3. This CDR3 is CASSITSAYGQYF. CDR3 DNA sequence: TGTGCCAGCAGTATTACAAGCGCCTACGGGCAGTACTTC.

The gene calls are TRBV24-1 and TRBJ2-5; 10 bases map to TRBD2. The CDR3 sequence is 15 residues long. The germline V gene has CDR1 KGHDR and CDR2 SFDVKD. V shed 5 bases, J shed 1 base, and the junction held 3 bases outside the gene matches. The DNA for the CDR3 is TGTGCCACCAGTGGATCTAGCGGGGGCCAAGAGACCCAGTACTTC. Its protein is CATSGSSGGQETQYF.

This sequence joins TRBV7-6 and TRBJ2-6; the D gene is possibly TRBD2 (5 bases). The CDR3 is 14 residues long. Germline V CDR1 and CDR2: SGHVS, FNYEAQ. Trimming took 5 bases from V and 3 from J, leaving 8 bases between them. The chain's CDR3 is CASSPDFGANVLTF. In DNA form, the CDR3 reads TGTGCCAGCAGCCCGGACTTTGGGGCCAACGTCCTGACTTTC.

This chain links TRBV19 with TRBJ2-7; D not certain. From germline, CDR1 is LNHDA and CDR2 SQIVND (reference sequence). Between the trimmed V and J ends, which lost 3 bases and 0 bases, there was a span of 12 bases. The CDR3 is made up of 15 amino acids. DNA of the CDR3: TGTGCCAGTAGTATCTGGTCAGATTACTCCTACGAGCAGTACTTC. This codes for CASSIWSDYSYEQYF. Filled out from reference TRBV19 and TRBJ2-7, the complete variable domain reads DGGITQSPKYLFRKEGQNVTLSCEQNLNHDAMYWYRQDPGQGLRLIYYSQIVNDFQKGDIAEGYSVSREKKESFPLTVTSAQKNPTAFYLCASSIWSDYSYEQYFGPGTRLTVT.

This rearrangement joins TRBV19 to TRBJ2-7, with 8 nucleotides matching TRBD1. The CDR3 length is 15 residues. CDR1 LNHDA and CDR2 SQIVND come from the germline V gene (reference sequence). Trimming removed 4 bases from V and 4 bases from J; junction bases left unmatched: 9. The CDR3 DNA is TGTGCCAGTAGTAGAACACAGGGGGTAGATTACGAGCAGTACTTC. It specifies CASSRTQGVDYEQYF.

V gene TRBV20-1 combines with J gene TRBJ1-2, with TRBD1 as a possible D gene (6 bases). The germline gives CDR1 DFQATT, CDR2 SNEGSKA (reference sequence). The CDR3 loop spans 16 amino acids. V was pared by 3 bases and J by 2 bases, with 19 bases between. The CDR3 region is CSARSLDRHQNYGYTF. For the CDR3, the DNA is TGCAGTGCTAGGAGTCTTGACAGGCACCAGAACTATGGCTACACCTTC.

This chain links TRBV11-1 with TRBJ1-1; no clear D gene. Trimming cost V 2 bases and J 0 bases, with 16 bases left between them. This CDR3 spans 17 amino acids. In germline, CDR1 is SGHAT, CDR2 FQDESV (reference sequence). CDR3 DNA sequence: TGTGCCAGCAGCTTATGGGGAAAGGGAGACATGAACACTGAAGCTTTCTTT. Translating it yields CASSLWGKGDMNTEAFF.

The J gene is TRBJ2-5, the V gene TRBV20-1; 9 bases line up with TRBD2. Germline CDR1 is DFQATT and CDR2 is SNEGSKA (reference sequence). This CDR3 comprises 17 residues. V shed 0 bases and J 1 base; nucleotides not matched to a gene: 9. The CDR3 bases are TGCAGTGCTAGAGATTCCTTGCGGGAGGGCCCCCAAGAGACCCAGTACTTC. It translates to CSARDSLREGPQETQYF.

The gene calls are TRBV2 and TRBJ1-3, with D perhaps TRBD1 (6 bases). The CDR3 length is 12 residues. Germline V CDR1 and CDR2: SNHLY, FYNNEI. The V end lost 7 bases, the J end lost 6 bases, and 10 bases lay between the germline ends. CDR3 DNA: TGTGCCAGCACCCGGACAGAAAACACCATATATTTT. Translated: CASTRTENTIYF.

V usage is TRBV11-2 and J usage is TRBJ2-6; D may be TRBD2 (5 bases). Germline CDR1 and CDR2: SGHAT and FQNNGV. V lost 4 bases and J lost 1, with 5 bases in between. This CDR3 spans 14 amino acids. CDR3 amino acids: CASSWESGANVLTF. The CDR3 coding sequence is TGTGCCAGCAGCTGGGAGTCTGGGGCCAACGTCCTGACTTTC.

Turning to this clonotype: At one end, the junction sequence differs from germline, possibly due to a read error. The CDR3 nucleotides read TGTGCCACCAGTCGTGGACTAGCGGGAGTTACGAACACTGGGGAGCTGCTTTTT. Its protein is CATSRGLAGVTNTGELLF. This chain connects TRBV24-1 to TRBJ2-2; 13 positions agree with TRBD2. Germline V gives CDR1 KGHDR, CDR2 SFDVKD. The CDR3 contains 18 residues.

Note on this clonotype: This may be a read error, as it is one base from a much larger clone. This chain links TRBV4-2 with TRBJ2-3; TRBD2 might be the D (6 bases). The V and J ends lost 0 bases and 4 bases respectively, with 11 bases between them. Per germline, CDR1 LGHNA and CDR2 YNFKEQ. This CDR3 is built from 15 residues. CDR3 DNA sequence: TGTGCCAGCAGCCAAGATCGGACTACCTCAGATACGCAGTATTTT. Amino acid sequence: CASSQDRTTSDTQYF.

V usage is TRBV11-2 and J usage is TRBJ2-7, with 7 bases fitting TRBD2. V lost 4 bases, J lost 2 bases, and 8 bases stayed unmatched. The germline V gene encodes CDR1 SGHAT and CDR2 FQNNGV. The CDR3 has 15 residues. CDR3 in DNA: TGTGCCAGCAGCTCCCGGGCGGGAGAGGCCTACGAGCAGTACTTC. It encodes CASSSRAGEAYEQYF.

This chain uses TRBV5-6 with TRBJ2-5; D may be TRBD2 (6 bases). The ends were cut back, 0 bases at V and 4 bases at J, with 19 bases in the middle. Germline CDR1 is SGHDT and CDR2 is YYEEEE. The CDR3 runs 17 residues. CDR3 in DNA: TGTGCCAGCAGCTTGGCCACGGCGGGACTGTTGCGAGAGACCCAGTACTTC. It specifies CASSLATAGLLRETQYF.

The genes are TRBV10-3 and TRBJ1-2; the D gene is possibly TRBD1 (6 bases). This CDR3 comprises 15 residues. CDR1 and CDR2 from the germline V gene are ENHRY and SYGVKD. The ends were cut back, 5 bases at V and 4 bases at J, with 17 bases in the middle. CDR3 coding DNA: TGTGCCATCAGTAACTCGGGGGGCGCGAGCTATGGCTACACCTTC. Encoded protein: CAISNSGGASYGYTF.

This clonotype was observed many times. V and J are TRBV25-1 and TRBJ2-1, with D uncertain. Between the trimmed V and J ends, which lost 2 bases and 3 bases, there was a span of 11 bases. The CDR3 loop spans 15 amino acids. Germline assignment: CDR1 MGHDK and CDR2 SYGVNS. The CDR3 sequence is CASSESRVSYNEQFF. In nucleotides, the CDR3 is TGTGCCAGCAGTGAAAGTCGAGTCAGCTACAATGAGCAGTTCTTC.

The chain employs TRBV20-1 and TRBJ2-1; D ambiguous. The CDR3 has 14 amino acids. CDR1 is DFQATT, CDR2 SNEGSKA, per germline (reference sequence). Deletions cut 7 bases from V and 7 bases from J, with 20 bases between. The chain's CDR3 is CSVAEDGETNEQFF. The CDR3 nucleotides read TGCAGTGTTGCCGAAGACGGCGAGACTAATGAGCAGTTCTTC.

The chain links TRBV20-1 to TRBJ2-5; no clear D. Trimming shortened V by 1 base and J by 2 bases, and 2 bases separated the two germline ends. The germline CDR1 and CDR2 sequences are DFQATT and SNEGSKA (reference sequence). This CDR3 has 11 amino acids. The chain's CDR3 is CSARGQETQYF. CDR3 DNA: TGCAGTGCTAGAGGACAAGAGACCCAGTACTTC.

This clonotype was seen at least ten times. The chain is built from TRBV5-1 and TRBJ1-1; D is perhaps TRBD1 (5 bases). This CDR3 has 15 residues. Trimming pared 1 base from V and 3 bases from J, leaving 13 bases between. Germline CDR1 SGHRS, CDR2 YFSETQ. Here the CDR3 reads CASSLRSGGDTEAFF. The CDR3 nucleotides are TGCGCCAGCAGCTTGCGATCCGGAGGGGACACTGAAGCTTTCTTT.